In its sample, the clone carrying this T cell receptor (beta chain) was seen many times. Its matching antigen is unknown. This CDR3 contains 14 residues. V trimming: 7 bases; J trimming: 9 bases; junction bases outside the gene matches: 12. Construction of the TCRbeta library involved unique molecular identifiers. TCRdb processed the PCR reads anew with MiXCR; each CDR3 protein has one entry. The sample lists about 580,000 distinct CDR3 sequences, 23% seen once, with 13% to 15% in the top ten. This sample was taken from a study of T-cell reconstitution after alpha-beta-depleted transplantation in children. General study points: By one year post-transplant, T-cell counts and diversity largely arose from T cells that were newly produced. Several hundred rapidly expanded clones from non-depleted graft cells reportedly supplied alpha-beta T cells about two months post-transplant.

The sample consisted of PBMCs, mostly from graft donor cells, taken 360 days after TCRalphabeta/CD19-depleted stem cell transplant. The chain carries TRBV12-3 or TRBV12-4 and TRBJ2-1; 7 nucleotides line up with TRBD2. This clonotype originated in a boy under three years old who had a stem cell transplant for acute myeloid leukemia, so the T cells may come from the graft donor. Here the CDR3 DNA reads TGTGCCAGCACCCCCTATGGACTAGATGCTGAGCAGTTCTTC. This encodes CASTPYGLDAEQFF.